Given below is one T cell receptor beta chain in context. Libraries were prepared by immunoSEQ multiplex PCR; TCRdb keeps only in-frame clonotypes and omits some of them. Of some 50,000 clones listed, about 83% are singletons. Specified time point: pretreatment peripheral blood. This sample is drawn from a study of PD-L1 blockade in urothelial cancer. Here the sequenced sample was PBMCs, taken around atezolizumab (anti-PD-L1) treatment. This TCR derives from a woman aged 55-69 years with urothelial cancer.

CDR3 region: CASSLFQGYEQYF. In DNA, the CDR3 is TGTGCCAGCAGCTTGTTCCAGGGGTACGAGCAGTACTTC. This chain connects TRBV5-4 to TRBJ2-7; a weak D match, TRBD1 (6 bases). Germline values: CDR1 SGHNT, CDR2 YYREEE (reference sequence). The CDR3 sequence is 13 residues long. The V and J ends lost 1 base and 4 bases respectively, with 9 bases between them.